A single sample gave rise to the 24 T cell receptor beta chains below, sequenced in a study of PD-1 and CTLA-4 blockade in melanoma. The table came from immunoSEQ multiplex PCR; TCRdb's copy has only in-frame clones and leaves some out. The sample carries 9,500 to 13,000 clones, about four fifths recorded once. The material sequenced was CD8+ T cells from peripheral blood, taken from a patient given anti-PD-1 treatment. These receptors came from a human donor with melanoma.

The rearrangement links TRBV4-2 to TRBJ1-4; 8 bases agree with TRBD1. Germline V gene lookup returns CDR1 LGHNA and CDR2 YNFKEQ. The CDR3 covers 14 residues. V shed 0 bases and J 7 bases; nucleotides not matched to a gene: 1. The CDR3 here is CASSQEQGGEKLFF. The CDR3, as DNA: TGTGCCAGCAGCCAAGAACAGGGGGGTGAAAAACTGTTTTTT.

This chain joins TRBV13 and TRBJ2-3; a weak D match, TRBD2 (5 bases). The V end lost 4 bases, the J end lost 3 bases, and 8 bases lay between the germline ends. Germline loops: CDR1 PRHDT, CDR2 FYEKMQ (reference sequence). This CDR3 has 13 residues. The DNA of the CDR3 is TGTGCCAGCAGCTCGACTACAACAGATACGCAGTATTTT. Protein product: CASSSTTTDTQYF.

The chain couples TRBV6-5 to TRBJ1-2; 9 bases agree with TRBD1. From germline, CDR1 is MNHEY and CDR2 SVGAGI. V lost 6 bases to trimming and J lost 6 bases; unmatched junction nucleotides: 8. The CDR3 contains 14 residues. For the CDR3, the DNA is TGTGCCAGCAGCCCCACGGACAGGGGTGATGGCTACACCTTC. Translation: CASSPTDRGDGYTF.

This clone turned up a few times. This chain connects TRBV4-1 to TRBJ2-7; 10 bases line up with TRBD1. The CDR3 is made up of 15 amino acids. Trimming at V came to 4 bases and at J to 0 bases, leaving 3 bases not matched to a gene. CDR1 MGHRA and CDR2 YSYEKL come from the germline V gene. The CDR3 reads CASSLGTGASYEQYF. CDR3 nucleotide sequence: TGCGCCAGCAGCCTGGGGACAGGGGCCTCCTACGAGCAGTACTTC.

In its sample, this clone was seen a few times. V gene TRBV5-1 combines with J gene TRBJ2-7; TRBD1 is a possible D gene (6 bases). The CDR3 runs 16 residues. The germline gives CDR1 SGHRS, CDR2 YFSETQ. V was trimmed by 4 bases and J by 4 bases, leaving 21 bases between them. This CDR3 is CASSLSPDRRFYEQYF. Here the CDR3 DNA reads TGCGCCAGCAGCCTCTCCCCCGACAGGAGATTTTACGAGCAGTACTTC.

The chain uses TRBV4-1 and TRBJ2-7, with D possibly matching TRBD2 (7 bases). In germline, CDR1 is MGHRA, CDR2 YSYEKL. V was trimmed by 2 bases and J by 7 bases, leaving 18 bases between them. This CDR3 spans 15 amino acids. The CDR3 DNA reads TGCGCCAGCAGCCAAATCCCGGGGGGCGACGGGGAGCAGTACTTC. This sequence encodes CASSQIPGGDGEQYF.

The chain couples TRBV19 to TRBJ1-2; 9 nucleotides align to TRBD1. V lost 8 bases to trimming and J lost 4 bases; unmatched junction nucleotides: 5. This CDR3 spans 13 amino acids. Germline lookup yields CDR1 LNHDA and CDR2 SQIVND (reference sequence). CDR3 sequence reads: CASDLTGGYGYTF. The CDR3 region has the DNA TGTGCCAGTGATCTGACAGGGGGCTATGGCTACACCTTC.

This clone turned up a few times. The J gene is TRBJ2-7, the V gene TRBV10-1, with D possibly matching TRBD2 (5 bases). CDR1 is WNHNN, CDR2 SYGVQD, per germline (reference sequence). The CDR3 has 14 amino acids. The V gene lost 5 bases and the J gene lost 2 bases, with 13 bases spanning the gap. CDR3 sequence reads: CASSLDGIPYEQYF. In DNA, the CDR3 is TGCGCCAGCAGTCTCGACGGGATCCCCTACGAGCAGTACTTC.

This sequence joins TRBV5-1 and TRBJ2-1; no clear D. With 1 base removed from V and 8 bases from J, the gap between germline ends came to 7 bases. Germline V lookup: CDR1 SGHRS, CDR2 YFSETQ. The CDR3 is made up of 12 amino acids. The CDR3 loop is CASSLNPDEQFF. The CDR3 DNA sequence: TGCGCCAGCAGCTTGAACCCGGATGAGCAGTTCTTC.

The gene calls are TRBV9 and TRBJ2-3, with D hard to call. From germline, CDR1 is SGDLS and CDR2 YYNGEE. The CDR3 length is 13 residues. Trimming pared 0 bases from V and 4 bases from J, leaving 6 bases between. CDR3 sequence: CASSVEVPDTQYF. In DNA, the CDR3 is TGTGCCAGCAGCGTAGAGGTCCCAGATACGCAGTATTTT.

The CDR3: CASSGAPGASGYTF. The CDR3 bases are TGTGCCAGCAGCGGCGCCCCGGGAGCGTCTGGCTACACCTTC. The V and J genes are TRBV7-9 and TRBJ1-2, with D unresolved. Trimming took off 5 bases at V and 7 bases at J, with 17 bases between the two ends. Germline V CDR1 and CDR2: SEHNR, FQNEAQ (reference sequence). The CDR3 covers 14 residues. Complete variable domain (other parts from reference TRBV7-9 and TRBJ1-2): DTGVSQNPRHKITKRGQNVTFRCDPISEHNRLYWYRQTLGQGPEFLTYFQNEAQLEKSRLLSDRFSAERPKGSFSTLEIQRTEQGDSAMYLCASSGAPGASGYTFGSGTRLTVV.

This clone has a handful of counts. The V gene is TRBV5-1, the J gene TRBJ1-3; the D gene is possibly TRBD1 (5 bases). Germline values: CDR1 SGHRS, CDR2 YFSETQ. The CDR3 extends over 15 amino acids. V lost 4 bases and J lost 0, with 11 bases in between. CDR3 sequence reads: CASSNGTLSGNTIYF. CDR3 nucleotides: TGCGCCAGCAGCAATGGGACCCTCTCTGGAAACACCATATATTTT.

V and J are TRBV7-9 and TRBJ1-5; TRBD1 matches at 7 bases. The CDR3 extends over 16 amino acids. With 5 bases clipped from V and 0 bases from J, the junction kept 7 bases outside the gene matches. The germline CDR1 and CDR2 sequences are SEHNR and FQNEAQ (reference sequence). CDR3 nucleotide sequence: TGTGCCAGCAGCAGCCGGGACAGCTATAGCAATCAGCCCCAGCATTTT. Its translation is CASSSRDSYSNQPQHF.

The rearrangement joins TRBV5-6 to TRBJ2-1; 9 positions match TRBD1. The CDR3 has 13 residues. The trim removed 4 bases at V and 8 bases at J, leaving 4 bases unmatched. CDR1 is SGHDT and CDR2 is YYEEEE in the germline V gene. CDR3 coding DNA: TGTGCCAGCAGCATCGGGACAGGGTATGAGCAGTTCTTC. It specifies CASSIGTGYEQFF. The entire variable domain, with the rest obtained from reference TRBV5-6 and TRBJ2-1, is as follows: DAGVTQSPTHLIKTRGQQVTLRCSPKSGHDTVSWYQQALGQGPQFIFQYYEEEERQRGNFPDRFSGHQFPNYSSELNVNALLLGDSALYLCASSIGTGYEQFFGPGTRLTVL.

CDR3 DNA: TGTGCCAGCAGCGACAGCCGGGACAGTCCTCTGTGGGGGGCCAACGTCCTGACTTTC. It translates to CASSDSRDSPLWGANVLTF. This chain joins TRBV7-9 and TRBJ2-6; 7 positions match TRBD1. CDR3 length equals 19 residues. Germline CDR1 is SEHNR and CDR2 is FQNEAQ (reference sequence). The V and J ends lost 5 bases and 4 bases, in that order; junction bases with no gene match: 17.

This clone has only one observation. The genes are TRBV4-1 and TRBJ2-7, with D perhaps matching TRBD1 (5 bases). Per germline, CDR1 MGHRA and CDR2 YSYEKL. V lost 0 bases and J 6 bases, leaving 9 bases between the germline ends. This CDR3 spans 13 amino acids. The chain's CDR3 is CASSQERGLEQYF. The CDR3 DNA is TGCGCCAGCAGCCAAGAAAGGGGTCTCGAGCAGTACTTC.

The chain recombines TRBV5-4 with TRBJ2-1, with 7 bases fitting TRBD2. This CDR3 is 14 amino acids long. The ends lost 5 bases at V and 8 bases at J; junction bases unmatched: 10. CDR1 and CDR2 (germline): SGHNT, YYREEE (reference sequence). In nucleotides, the CDR3 is TGTGCCAGCAGTTGGGGGGGAGGGCCCTATGAGCAGTTCTTC. The encoded protein is CASSWGGGPYEQFF.

This rearrangement joins TRBV5-8 to TRBJ1-2, with TRBD1 as a possible D gene (5 bases). This CDR3 spans 14 amino acids. From germline, CDR1 is SGHTS and CDR2 YDEGEE. V was shortened by 0 bases and J by 6 bases, with 12 bases between the two germline ends. CDR3 amino acids: CASSLAARTNGYTF. The DNA for the CDR3 is TGTGCCAGCAGCTTGGCAGCTAGGACAAATGGCTACACCTTC.

The chain employs TRBV4-3 and TRBJ2-7, with 9 positions matching TRBD1. From germline, CDR1 is LGHNA and CDR2 YSLEER. Germline trimming cut 3 bases from V and 2 bases from J; bases unmatched to any gene: 8. The CDR3 extends over 16 amino acids. The CDR3 sequence: CASSQSGTGPPYEQYF. CDR3 DNA sequence: TGCGCCAGCAGCCAGTCCGGGACAGGGCCCCCCTACGAGCAGTACTTC.

The V gene is TRBV10-1, the J gene TRBJ1-1; 7 bases fit TRBD1. The V gene's germline CDR1 is WNHNN and CDR2 SYGVQD (reference sequence). V lost 5 bases and J lost 4; bases outside the gene matches: 13. This CDR3 spans 16 amino acids. The CDR3 sequence is CASSNSRAQGSTEAFF. CDR3 coding DNA: TGCGCCAGCAGTAACTCCCGAGCACAGGGGAGCACTGAAGCTTTCTTT.

The rearrangement uses TRBV12-3 or TRBV12-4 and TRBJ1-2, with D perhaps TRBD1 (6 bases). This CDR3 is 11 amino acids long. Trimming took 5 bases from V and 7 from J, leaving 8 bases between them. CDR3 sequence (DNA): TGTGCCAGCAGTCCAGGGGTTGGCTACACCTTC. Amino acid sequence: CASSPGVGYTF.

This clone was seen just once. The chain combines TRBV4-3 with TRBJ2-3, with 15 bases aligning to TRBD2. Per the germline V gene, CDR1 is LGHNA and CDR2 is YSLEER. The CDR3 loop spans 17 amino acids. The junction had 5 bases not matched to a gene; V was cut back by 5 bases and J by 2 bases. CDR3 nucleotides: TGCGCCAGCAGCGAGGGACTAGCGGGGGGTTCCACAGATACGCAGTATTTT. Its protein is CASSEGLAGGSTDTQYF.

This clone showed up just a few times. This chain uses TRBV5-4 with TRBJ2-1; the match to TRBD2 covers 13 bases. The CDR3 has 16 residues. V trimming: 4 bases; J trimming: 8 bases; junction bases outside the gene matches: 9. Germline CDR1 is SGHNT and CDR2 is YYREEE (reference sequence). This chain's CDR3 is CASSRGLAGERDEQFF. The CDR3 DNA sequence: TGTGCCAGCAGCCGCGGACTAGCGGGAGAGAGGGATGAGCAGTTCTTC. The full variable domain, completed using reference TRBV5-4 and TRBJ2-1, is ETGVTQSPTHLIKTRGQQVTLRCSSQSGHNTVSWYQQALGQGPQFIFQYYREEENGRGNFPPRFSGLQFPNYSSELNVNALELDDSALYLCASSRGLAGERDEQFFGPGTRLTVL.

The V call is TRBV27, the J call TRBJ1-1; D gene ambiguous. Trimming cost V 2 bases and J 4 bases, with 11 bases left between them. From germline, CDR1 is MNHEY and CDR2 SMNVEV (reference sequence). CDR3 length equals 14 residues. The CDR3 region has the DNA TGTGCCAGCAGTTTAGAGGAGGGAGGCACTGAAGCTTTCTTT. It translates to CASSLEEGGTEAFF.